The 12 T cell receptor beta chains below all came from one sample that was sequenced in a study of CXCR3-negative and CXCR3-positive naive CD8 T cells. The method, 5' RACE with UMI labels, was used to prepare the TRB cDNA libraries. TCRdb reprocessed the 5' RACE reads and keeps a single row for each CDR3 protein, giving no DNA. The sample shows roughly 70,000 distinct CDR3 sequences, and approximately 1.5% sits with its ten largest clones. The sample consisted of naive CXCR3- CD8+ T cells from blood. Subset of the sample: CD45RO-CCR7+CD27+CD95- naive CD8+ T cells lacking CXCR3 (TNR3-). These receptors were collected from a human donor in good health. Some clones in this sample may be carry-over from other donors' samples.

The chain joins TRBV19 to TRBJ2-1; the TRBD2 assignment by TCRdb is unverifiable without DNA. The CDR3 consists of 15 residues. Germline loops: CDR1 LNHDA, CDR2 SQIVND (reference sequence). CDR3 residues: CASSIGAYTYNEQFF.

V and J are TRBV9 and TRBJ2-7. The CDR3 is made up of 11 amino acids. Germline-derived CDR1 and CDR2 are SGDLS and YYNGEE. This CDR3 is CASGSTHEQYF.

This rearrangement joins TRBV4-1 to TRBJ2-1; TCRdb's assignment of TRBD2 cannot be checked, as there is no DNA. This CDR3 has 15 residues. The V gene's germline CDR1 is MGHRA and CDR2 YSYEKL. CDR3 region: CASSQEGDLGNEQFF.

This rearrangement joins TRBV7-2 to TRBJ2-5. The CDR3 runs to 11 residues. Germline V gene data show CDR1 as SGHTA and CDR2 as FQGNSA. The CDR3 here is CASSPLETQYF.

The chain uses TRBV9 and TRBJ2-7. Germline V gene lookup returns CDR1 SGDLS and CDR2 YYNGEE. This CDR3 is built from 14 residues. CDR3 sequence: CASSGGYGSYEQYF.

The CDR3 protein is CSAQPDSLRGNTIYF. The rearrangement joins TRBV20-1 to TRBJ1-3. CDR1 and CDR2 from the germline V gene are DFQATT and SNEGSKA (reference sequence). The CDR3 loop spans 15 amino acids.

The chain recombines TRBV5-4 with TRBJ2-3. Looked up from germline, CDR1 is SGHNT and CDR2 is YYREEE (reference sequence). The CDR3 runs 14 residues. CDR3: CASSLGRGTDTQYF.

The rearrangement uses TRBV5-1 and TRBJ1-5. There are 16 residues in the CDR3. CDR1 is SGHRS, CDR2 YFSETQ, per germline. The CDR3 is CASSLAPTGSNQPQHF. Based on the CDR3 plus reference TRBV5-1 and TRBJ1-5, the full variable domain is KAGVTQTPRYLIKTRGQQVTLSCSPISGHRSVSWYQQTPGQGLQFLFEYFSETQRNKGNFPGRFSGRQFSNSRSEMNVSTLELGDSALYLCASSLAPTGSNQPQHFGDGTRLSIL.

The chain joins TRBV14 to TRBJ2-1. The CDR3 runs 15 residues. From germline, CDR1 is SGHDN and CDR2 FVKESK. CDR3 loop: CASSQDPSSYNEQFF.

The genes are TRBV7-6 and TRBJ1-3; TCRdb gives TRBD1 as the D gene, but with no DNA this cannot be confirmed. The CDR3 is 18 amino acids. In germline, CDR1 is SGHVS, CDR2 FNYEAQ. The CDR3 is CASSLAPLNDRAGNTIYF. Combining the CDR3 with reference TRBV7-6 and TRBJ1-3 gives the whole variable domain GAGVSQSPRYKVTKRGQDVALRCDPISGHVSLYWYRQALGQGPEFLTYFNYEAQQDKSGLPNDRFSAERPEGSISTLTIQRTEQRDSAMYRCASSLAPLNDRAGNTIYFGEGSWLTVV.

V usage is TRBV15 and J usage is TRBJ2-5; TCRdb picks TRBD1, but there is no DNA to check that call. The germline CDR1 and CDR2 sequences are LNHNV and YYDKDF (reference sequence). This CDR3 spans 14 amino acids. This CDR3 is CATSTIGGQETQYF.

This chain connects TRBV7-9 to TRBJ2-2. CDR1 is SEHNR and CDR2 is FQNEAQ in the germline V gene (reference sequence). The CDR3 runs to 13 residues. CDR3 sequence: CASSLALPGELFF.